The TCR beta chain under discussion was sequenced for a study of blood T cell repertoires in COVID-19. Study in general: There were acute and convalescent COVID-19 samples, and they came from the United States, Italy and Spain. PBMCs, B-cell-depleted T cells, or T cells were the source of the cDNA or gDNA that made up the material.

Original analysis: From reference gene primer amplification, estimates of nucleated cell counts were derived. Method: immunoSEQ multiplex PCR; TCRdb's copy keeps in-frame clones and lacks some. The DNA gave D and trimming, while V, J and clone size come from that table. The sample has tens of thousands of clones; 85% to 90% are singletons. The CDR3 has 15 amino acids. Germline V gene lookup returns CDR1 LGHDT and CDR2 YNNKEL (reference sequence). Trimming stripped 1 base from V and 4 bases from J, with 11 bases between. The rearrangement uses TRBV3-1 (or the pseudogene TRBV3-2) and TRBJ1-5; D is unresolved. Sequencing was carried out using peripheral blood. The TCR sequence derives from a man at least 80 years old with active or convalescent COVID-19. This CDR3 reads CASSQGIRENQPQHF. CDR3 DNA: TGTGCCAGCAGCCAAGGGATTAGGGAGAATCAGCCCCAGCATTTT.